Included here is one T cell receptor beta chain sequence, with context. The data were taken from a study of CD8 T cells in Susac syndrome. Germline-derived CDR1 and CDR2 are LGHNA and YNFKEQ. The CDR3 spans 15 residues. Trimming shortened V by 4 bases and J by 1 base, and 10 bases separated the two germline ends. RNA totalling roughly 0.5 to 1 ug underwent reverse transcription with random hexamers. TCR beta CDR3 was amplified by immunoSEQ covering 54 Vbeta and 13 Jbeta. A single record per CDR3 protein comes from TCRdb applying MiXCR to the immunoSEQ multiplex PCR reads. The data show a few hundred thousand distinct CDR3 sequences, 95% seen once.

The chain links TRBV4-2 to TRBJ2-2; D not certain. The sequenced sample was CD4+ T cells from PBMCs. This receptor was identified in a human donor with multiple sclerosis. In nucleotides, the CDR3 is TGTGCCAGCAGCCTCGAGGCGCAGAACACCGGGGAGCTGTTTTTT. Its translation is CASSLEAQNTGELFF.